This TCR beta chain was identified during a study of T cells in Graves' hyperthyroidism and ophthalmopathy. Per germline, CDR1 SGHTA and CDR2 FQGNSA. The CDR3 is 15 amino acids. From RNA transcripts, TCR beta CDR3 regions were amplified. HTBI primers were employed in a first-round RT-PCR of the TCR CDR3. TCRdb called the multiplex PCR reads again in MiXCR, with one record for every CDR3 protein. The table shows about 360,000 distinct CDR3 sequences, with about 13% occurring only once. This clonotype came up a few times. Germline and junction disagree at one end, which may indicate a read error. This TCR was sampled from a woman aged 18 to 35 with Graves' hyperthyroidism. The V call is TRBV7-2, the J call TRBJ1-5; no clear D gene. The specimen sequenced was blood. The CDR3 bases are TGTGCCAACAGCTTAGAATTACGGTCGGATCAGCCCCAGCATTTT. This gives the protein CANSLELRSDQPQHF.